This TCR beta chain was sequenced for a study of blood T cells in healthy people across ages. Aged roughly 6 to 95, donors were systemically healthy Caucasians from Russia. A minimum of 6 micrograms of total RNA was extracted per sample. As to this clonotype: Its antigen is unknown.

Sample-barcoded 5' priming and a J-beta primer mix drove a second PCR of roughly 7 to 11 cycles. TCRdb fed the 5' RACE reads into MiXCR, producing one record per CDR3 protein. The sample has about 730,000 distinct CDR3 sequences; roughly 45% are singletons. Regarding the study as a whole: It was the long-lived donors that had more naive CD4+ cells and higher diversity than aged donors.

Germline assignment: CDR1 MNHEY and CDR2 SMNVEV (reference sequence). The CDR3 totals 15 residues. The chain couples TRBV27 to TRBJ2-1; D gene ambiguous. The DNA end is a closer match to TRBJ2-7, so the J assignment may be wrong. This clonotype was sampled from a woman aged 55-75 years in good health. The sample was blood. The CDR3 is CASTGESSSYNEQYF. CDR3 nucleotide sequence: TGTGCCAGCACAGGCGAATCGAGCTCCTACAATGAGCAGTACTTC.